One and the same sample provided the 16 T cell receptor beta chains below, sequenced in a study of blood T cell repertoires in COVID-19. TCRdb's table, derived via immunoSEQ multiplex PCR, lists solely in-frame clones and lacks some. The table shows about 170,000 clones, with around 83% occurring only once. Sequencing was carried out using peripheral blood. These receptors were collected from a woman in her sixties or seventies who had recovered from COVID-19.

The chain employs TRBV12-3 or TRBV12-4 and TRBJ2-5; D possibly corresponds to TRBD2 (7 bases). V lost 3 bases, J lost 4 bases, and 9 bases lay in between. This CDR3 spans 13 amino acids. This CDR3 is CASSLGGAETQYF. The CDR3 DNA sequence: TGTGCCAGCAGTTTGGGGGGGGCAGAGACCCAGTACTTC.

This chain uses TRBV19 with TRBJ2-6, with D possibly being TRBD2 (5 bases). Germline values: CDR1 LNHDA, CDR2 SQIVND (reference sequence). This CDR3 spans 14 amino acids. The V and J ends lost 5 bases and 4 bases respectively, with 9 bases between them. As DNA, the CDR3 is TGTGCCAGTAGTCCGGGGTCCGGGGCCAACGTCCTGACTTTC. Translating it yields CASSPGSGANVLTF.

This chain connects TRBV5-6 to TRBJ2-6; 14 bases map to TRBD2. This CDR3 is built from 19 residues. J lost 0 bases, V lost 5 bases, and 7 bases had no gene match. CDR1 and CDR2 (germline): SGHDT, YYEEEE. The CDR3 loop reads CASRRGLAGVLSGANVLTF. In nucleotides, the CDR3 is TGTGCCAGCAGGCGGGGACTAGCGGGGGTCCTCTCTGGGGCCAACGTCCTGACTTTC.

V usage is TRBV5-4 and J usage is TRBJ2-7; 11 bases agree with TRBD2. The V and J ends lost 4 bases and 2 bases, in that order; junction bases with no gene match: 8. This CDR3 contains 16 residues. The germline gives CDR1 SGHNT, CDR2 YYREEE (reference sequence). CDR3 in amino acids: CASSPGGTSGTYEQYF. As DNA, the CDR3 is TGTGCCAGCAGCCCGGGCGGGACTAGCGGAACCTACGAGCAGTACTTC. The full variable domain, with the rest looked up from reference TRBV5-4 and TRBJ2-7, is ETGVTQSPTHLIKTRGQQVTLRCSSQSGHNTVSWYQQALGQGPQFIFQYYREEENGRGNFPPRFSGLQFPNYSSELNVNALELDDSALYLCASSPGGTSGTYEQYFGPGTRLTVT.

The J gene is TRBJ2-7, the V gene TRBV9; 7 bases are shared with TRBD1. The CDR3 consists of 14 residues. J was trimmed by 10 bases and V by 3 bases; bases with no gene match: 13. Germline lookup yields CDR1 SGDLS and CDR2 YYNGEE. CDR3 in amino acids: CASSAAPHTGVQYF. The CDR3 DNA is TGTGCCAGCAGCGCCGCCCCCCACACAGGGGTTCAGTACTTC.

This clone was counted once. The rearrangement uses TRBV19 and TRBJ2-1; TRBD2 agrees at 10 bases. CDR1 LNHDA and CDR2 SQIVND come from the germline V gene (reference sequence). The ends lost 7 bases at V and 6 bases at J; junction bases unmatched: 6. The CDR3 length is 14 residues. CDR3 in DNA: TGTGCCAGTATCCGGACTAGCGGCCTCAATGAGCAGTTCTTC. Translation: CASIRTSGLNEQFF. The entire variable domain, with the rest obtained from reference TRBV19 and TRBJ2-1, is as follows: DGGITQSPKYLFRKEGQNVTLSCEQNLNHDAMYWYRQDPGQGLRLIYYSQIVNDFQKGDIAEGYSVSREKKESFPLTVTSAQKNPTAFYLCASIRTSGLNEQFFGPGTRLTVL.

This rearrangement joins TRBV3-1 (or the pseudogene TRBV3-2) to TRBJ2-5; 8 bases are a match to TRBD1. V shed 1 base and J 1 base; nucleotides not matched to a gene: 14. The germline V gene encodes CDR1 LGHDT and CDR2 YNNKEL (reference sequence). This CDR3 is 19 amino acids long. CDR3 in amino acids: CASSQASDREGRGQETQYF. In DNA, the CDR3 is TGTGCCAGCAGCCAAGCCTCGGACAGGGAAGGTAGGGGCCAAGAGACCCAGTACTTC.

The chain joins TRBV4-2 to TRBJ2-5, with D perhaps matching TRBD1 (5 bases). This CDR3 comprises 14 residues. The V end lost 1 base, the J end lost 4 bases, and 10 bases lay between the germline ends. CDR1 LGHNA and CDR2 YNFKEQ come from the germline V gene. The CDR3 sequence: CASSQVGVRETQYF. Here the CDR3 DNA reads TGTGCCAGCAGCCAAGTAGGGGTTCGAGAGACCCAGTACTTC.

The chain combines TRBV27 with TRBJ2-2; 9 bases are shared with TRBD1. The trim removed 5 bases at V and 7 bases at J, leaving 14 bases unmatched. This CDR3 is 17 amino acids long. Germline loops: CDR1 MNHEY, CDR2 SMNVEV (reference sequence). The CDR3 DNA reads TGTGCCAGCAGTCTCAGGACAGGGGTTTCGCGGCTCGGGGAGCTGTTTTTT. This translates into CASSLRTGVSRLGELFF.

V usage is TRBV7-2 and J usage is TRBJ1-5; 7 bases fit TRBD1. V trimming: 5 bases; J trimming: 2 bases; junction bases outside the gene matches: 9. The V gene's germline CDR1 is SGHTA and CDR2 FQGNSA. This CDR3 is built from 16 residues. CDR3: CASSVRTGEGNQPQHF. CDR3 sequence (DNA): TGTGCCAGCAGCGTACGAACAGGGGAGGGCAATCAGCCCCAGCATTTT. Using reference TRBV7-2 and TRBJ1-5 for the parts outside the CDR3, the full variable domain is GAGVSQSPSNKVTEKGKDVELRCDPISGHTALYWYRQSLGQGLEFLIYFQGNSAPDKSGLPSDRFSAERTGGSVSTLTIQRTQQEDSAVYLCASSVRTGEGNQPQHFGDGTRLSIL.

This chain joins TRBV6-4 and TRBJ2-7; 9 bases are shared with TRBD2. With V trimmed by 3 bases and J by 2 bases, 2 bases remained unmatched. The CDR3 has 14 residues. The germline gives CDR1 MRHNA, CDR2 SNTAGT. CDR3 amino acids: CASSEREGPYEQYF. CDR3 DNA sequence: TGTGCCAGCAGTGAGCGGGAGGGCCCCTACGAGCAGTACTTC.

This rearrangement joins TRBV11-1 to TRBJ2-5; D possibly corresponds to TRBD2 (6 bases). Germline V gene lookup returns CDR1 SGHAT and CDR2 FQDESV (reference sequence). The CDR3 spans 14 residues. V dropped 5 bases and J dropped 5 bases, with 15 bases sitting between them. The CDR3 spells CASSPPGSMETQYF. The CDR3 nucleotides read TGTGCCAGCAGCCCCCCCGGGAGTATGGAGACCCAGTACTTC.

This chain uses TRBV14 with TRBJ2-7, with D perhaps TRBD2 (6 bases). The germline gives CDR1 SGHDN, CDR2 FVKESK. The ends were cut back, 3 bases at V and 2 bases at J, with 14 bases in the middle. This CDR3 has 15 amino acids. CDR3 bases: TGTGCCAGCAGCCACCTCGGAGGGCGGGCCTACGAGCAGTACTTC. It yields the protein CASSHLGGRAYEQYF.

This chain links TRBV6-4 with TRBJ2-2, with 11 positions matching TRBD2. Trimming at V came to 3 bases and at J to 6 bases, leaving 3 bases not matched to a gene. Per the germline V gene, CDR1 is MRHNA and CDR2 is SNTAGT. The length of the CDR3 is 15 residues. CDR3 DNA sequence: TGTGCCAGCAGTGAAACGGGACTAGCGGCCGGGGAGCTGTTTTTT. Its translation: CASSETGLAAGELFF.

This chain links TRBV9 with TRBJ2-1, with D possibly being TRBD1 (6 bases). Trimming pared 2 bases from V and 8 bases from J, leaving 23 bases between. This CDR3 has 17 amino acids. CDR1 and CDR2 (germline): SGDLS, YYNGEE. The CDR3 nucleotides read TGTGCCAGCAGCGTCCCGCACTCTGGGGGCTCCTTCGATGAGCAGTTCTTC. This encodes CASSVPHSGGSFDEQFF.

The rearrangement links TRBV9 to TRBJ2-7; TRBD1 is a possible D gene (6 bases). The CDR3 covers 16 residues. CDR1 is SGDLS and CDR2 is YYNGEE in the germline V gene. The V and J ends lost 4 bases and 4 bases respectively, with 21 bases between them. The CDR3 DNA sequence: TGTGCCAGCAGCCCCACGGCCCGGGACACCTCGTACGAGCAGTACTTC. Its translation: CASSPTARDTSYEQYF.